Listed here are 27 T cell receptor beta chains from one sample, sequenced in a study of blood T cells in healthy people across ages. Through a sample-barcoded 5' primer and a J-beta primer mix, a second PCR was run for roughly 6 to 12 cycles. MiXCR, applied by TCRdb to the 5' RACE reads, yields one record per CDR3 protein. The repertoire holds 700,000 or so distinct CDR3 sequences, with around 41% as singletons. Sequenced material: blood. These receptors all stem from a man older than 75 in good health.

This clonotype was seen at least ten times. The chain uses TRBV6-2 or TRBV6-3 and TRBJ2-4; D assignment may be TRBD1 or TRBD2 (6 bases each). CDR1 and CDR2 from the germline V gene are MNHEY and SVGEGT. The V gene lost 5 bases and the J gene lost 7 bases, with 15 bases spanning the gap. There are 14 residues in the CDR3. This CDR3 reads CASSEGLGGNIQYF. CDR3 coding DNA: TGTGCCAGCAGTGAAGGCCTGGGGGGCAACATTCAGTACTTC.

CDR3 nucleotide sequence: TGTGCCAGCAGTGGGACGACTGGAAATGAGCAGTACTTC. Amino acid sequence: CASSGTTGNEQYF. This chain joins TRBV2 and TRBJ2-7; D gene uncertain. From germline, CDR1 is SNHLY and CDR2 FYNNEI. Deletions cut 4 bases from V and 7 bases from J, with 14 bases between. The CDR3 spans 13 residues.

The V call is TRBV5-1, the J call TRBJ2-1, with 10 nucleotides matching TRBD2. CDR3 length: 17 residues. V was clipped by 4 bases and J by 2 bases; unmatched bases: 9. Germline CDR1 SGHRS, CDR2 YFSETQ. DNA for the CDR3: TGCGCCAGCAGCGCAACACGACTAGCGGGTGCCTACAATGAGCAGTTCTTC. Translation gives CASSATRLAGAYNEQFF.

This rearrangement joins TRBV14 to TRBJ2-3, with a possible D match to TRBD2 (6 bases). This CDR3 comprises 16 residues. CDR1 and CDR2 from the germline V gene are SGHDN and FVKESK. The V gene lost 0 bases and the J gene lost 6 bases, with 16 bases spanning the gap. CDR3 loop: CASSQDGGVYGDTQYF. DNA for the CDR3: TGTGCCAGCAGCCAAGATGGCGGGGTTTATGGGGATACGCAGTATTTT.

This sequence joins TRBV2 and TRBJ2-7; 9 bases fit TRBD2. The CDR3 length is 15 residues. Per germline, CDR1 SNHLY and CDR2 FYNNEI. V trimming: 3 bases; J trimming: 7 bases; junction bases outside the gene matches: 10. The CDR3 region has the DNA TGTGCCAGCAGTGATTTAGCGGGAGCACAGGAAGAGCAGTACTTC. It codes for CASSDLAGAQEEQYF.

This chain connects TRBV3-1 to TRBJ2-2, with a tentative D call TRBD2 (6 bases). This CDR3 has 14 residues. V was shortened by 4 bases and J by 2 bases, with 8 bases between the two germline ends. CDR1 and CDR2 from the germline V gene are LGHDT and YNNKEL (reference sequence). In DNA form, the CDR3 reads TGTGCCAGCAGCCGGGACTTTAACACCGGGGAGCTGTTTTTT. Protein sequence: CASSRDFNTGELFF. The complete variable domain, with remaining parts taken from reference TRBV3-1 and TRBJ2-2, reads DTAVSQTPKYLVTQMGNDKSIKCEQNLGHDTMYWYKQDSKKFLKIMFSYNNKELIINETVPNRFSPKSPDKAHLNLHINSLELGDSAVYFCASSRDFNTGELFFGEGSRLTVL.

This clonotype was counted a single time. V is TRBV20-1 and J is TRBJ2-7; D may be TRBD1 (7 bases). The CDR3 extends over 15 amino acids. Germline CDR1 DFQATT, CDR2 SNEGSKA (reference sequence). V was shortened by 3 bases and J by 1 base, with 16 bases between the two germline ends. The CDR3 loop reads CSARRGDSASYEQYF. The CDR3 DNA sequence: TGCAGTGCTAGGAGGGGGGACAGCGCATCCTACGAGCAGTACTTC.

The V and J genes are TRBV5-1 and TRBJ2-1; 9 bases are shared with TRBD1. Germline CDR1 reads SGHRS; CDR2 reads YFSETQ. This CDR3 spans 14 amino acids. J was trimmed by 9 bases and V by 7 bases; bases with no gene match: 11. The CDR3 protein is CASGPGTGNIEQFF. The CDR3 nucleotides read TGCGCCAGCGGTCCCGGGACAGGGAATATTGAGCAGTTCTTC.

This clonotype appeared a few times. The chain is built from TRBV4-2 and TRBJ2-3; 13 nucleotides agree with TRBD2. After removal of 5 bases from V and 4 bases from J, the junction contained 6 bases not matched to a gene. The CDR3 has 16 residues. Germline V CDR1 and CDR2: LGHNA, YNFKEQ. CDR3 loop: CASSITSGRAPDTQYF. In DNA form, the CDR3 reads TGTGCCAGCAGCATAACTAGCGGGAGGGCCCCAGATACGCAGTATTTT.

About this clonotype itself: One junction end does not reproduce the germline sequence, and a read error may be involved. The rearrangement uses TRBV24-1 and TRBJ2-1; 8 positions match TRBD2. In germline, CDR1 is KGHDR, CDR2 SFDVKD. This CDR3 contains 14 residues. CDR3 residues: CVTSGPGGEGEQFF. The CDR3 nucleotides read TGTGTCACCAGTGGGCCGGGAGGGGAGGGTGAGCAGTTCTTC.

This clonotype was observed a handful of times. The V call is TRBV6-2 or TRBV6-3, the J call TRBJ2-7; a weak D match, TRBD2 (6 bases). The CDR3 is 13 residues long. V lost 5 bases to trimming and J lost 6 bases, with 14 bases between them. Germline assignment: CDR1 MNHEY and CDR2 SVGEGT. DNA for the CDR3: TGTGCCAGCAGTCGGGACTCCCGAGGCGAGCAGTACTTC. Translating it yields CASSRDSRGEQYF.

The chain links TRBV6-2 or TRBV6-3 to TRBJ2-5; 11 bases are shared with TRBD2. This CDR3 spans 16 amino acids. CDR1 and CDR2 from the germline V gene are MNHEY and SVGEGT. V was clipped by 5 bases and J by 11 bases; unmatched bases: 16. Here the CDR3 DNA reads TGTGCCAGCAGTCAGCATAGCGGGAGGGCCGACAATGAGCAGTACTTC. It is translated as CASSQHSGRADNEQYF.

The chain couples TRBV20-1 to TRBJ1-2, with D unclear. The CDR3 runs to 14 residues. V gave up 6 bases and J gave up 4 bases, with 18 bases separating them. Per the germline V gene, CDR1 is DFQATT and CDR2 is SNEGSKA (reference sequence). The CDR3 region is CSAQRPRGSYGYTF. The CDR3 DNA follows: TGCAGTGCGCAACGCCCCCGGGGTTCCTATGGCTACACCTTC.

The rearrangement uses TRBV6-1 and TRBJ2-5, with D maybe TRBD1 (6 bases). In germline, CDR1 is MNHNS, CDR2 SASEGT. The germline V and J ends were trimmed by 2 bases and 1 base, with 11 bases remaining between them. This CDR3 has 15 residues. The CDR3 nucleotides are TGTGCCAGCAGTGAAATGGGGGCGCCCCAAGAGACCCAGTACTTC. Amino acid sequence: CASSEMGAPQETQYF.

The chain has TRBV7-8 and TRBJ2-7; 9 nucleotides line up with TRBD2. This CDR3 has 14 residues. The germline V gene has CDR1 SGHVS and CDR2 FQNEAQ. V was clipped by 5 bases and J by 3 bases; unmatched bases: 5. In nucleotides, the CDR3 is TGTGCCAGCAGCCAGGGGACTAGCCTCTACGAGCAGTACTTC. Amino acids: CASSQGTSLYEQYF.

This clonotype has at least ten counts. The chain has TRBV29-1 and TRBJ2-7; D is possibly TRBD1 or TRBD2 (5 bases each). V shed 1 base and J shed 0 bases, with 10 bases lying between them. The length of the CDR3 is 14 residues. Germline values: CDR1 SQVTM, CDR2 ANQGSEA. CDR3 DNA: TGCAGCGTTGAAGGGGACGGGGACTCCTACGAGCAGTACTTC. The encoded protein is CSVEGDGDSYEQYF.

The V call is TRBV20-1, the J call TRBJ2-1; 7 nucleotides match TRBD1. This CDR3 comprises 11 residues. Trimming cost V 0 bases and J 13 bases; bases outside gene matches: 3. The V gene's germline CDR1 is DFQATT and CDR2 SNEGSKA (reference sequence). The CDR3 reads CSAREDREQFF. CDR3 DNA sequence: TGCAGTGCTAGAGAAGACAGGGAACAGTTCTTC.

This clonotype occurred a few times. The chain couples TRBV6-2 or TRBV6-3 to TRBJ2-7; 9 bases map to TRBD1. The ends lost 2 bases at V and 4 bases at J; junction bases unmatched: 3. From germline, CDR1 is MNHEY and CDR2 SVGEGT. The length of the CDR3 is 14 residues. The CDR3 DNA sequence: TGTGCCAGCAGTTACCCGGGACAGGGTTACGAGCAGTACTTC. Encoded protein: CASSYPGQGYEQYF.

J is TRBJ2-2 and V is TRBV28; unclear D gene. With 7 bases removed from V and 0 bases from J, the gap between germline ends came to 9 bases. This CDR3 comprises 14 residues. CDR1 is MDHEN, CDR2 SYDVKM, per germline. The CDR3: CASIYSANTGELFF. The CDR3 nucleotides read TGTGCCAGCATTTACTCCGCGAACACCGGGGAGCTGTTTTTT.

The rearrangement links TRBV20-1 to TRBJ2-3; no reliable D call. This CDR3 has 13 amino acids. CDR1 DFQATT and CDR2 SNEGSKA come from the germline V gene (reference sequence). V lost 1 base and J 0 bases, leaving 5 bases between the germline ends. The CDR3 DNA follows: TGCAGTGCTAGAGTGGACAGCACAGATACGCAGTATTTT. It specifies CSARVDSTDTQYF.

The chain links TRBV20-1 to TRBJ1-2, with D unresolved. The V end was cut by 2 bases, the J end by 4 bases, with 11 bases between. This CDR3 contains 13 residues. Germline V gene lookup returns CDR1 DFQATT and CDR2 SNEGSKA (reference sequence). The CDR3 nucleotides read TGCAGTGCTAGATCCGGGGAAGCCTATGGCTACACCTTC. Translated, it gives CSARSGEAYGYTF.

This chain connects TRBV4-2 to TRBJ1-2; weak D call: TRBD1 (5 bases). In germline, CDR1 is LGHNA, CDR2 YNFKEQ. The CDR3 is 13 residues long. V was shortened by 6 bases and J by 1 base, with 9 bases between the two germline ends. Written as DNA, the CDR3 is TGTGCCAGCAGACAGGAGAATAACTATGGCTACACCTTC. Translation: CASRQENNYGYTF.

The CDR3 region is CSARAGLAGGRATDTQYF. DNA for the CDR3: TGCAGTGCTAGAGCTGGACTAGCGGGCGGGCGGGCCACAGATACGCAGTATTTT. The chain carries TRBV20-1 and TRBJ2-3, with 11 bases matching TRBD2. V shed 1 base, J shed 2 bases, and the junction held 11 bases outside the gene matches. Germline values: CDR1 DFQATT, CDR2 SNEGSKA (reference sequence). The CDR3 covers 18 residues.

V gene TRBV14 combines with J gene TRBJ2-1; D may be TRBD1 (6 bases). V lost 0 bases and J lost 7, with 13 bases in between. Germline V gene sequence: CDR1 SGHDN, CDR2 FVKESK. The CDR3 is made up of 15 amino acids. CDR3 region: CASSQEIVRGNEQFF. CDR3 sequence (DNA): TGTGCCAGCAGCCAAGAAATAGTTAGGGGGAATGAGCAGTTCTTC.

With respect to this clonotype: A much larger clone is a single base away; this may be a read error. The chain uses TRBV24-1 and TRBJ2-3, with D perhaps given as TRBD1 or TRBD2 (5 bases each). The V and J ends lost 5 bases and 4 bases respectively, with 21 bases between them. The length of the CDR3 is 17 residues. Germline V CDR1 and CDR2: KGHDR, SFDVKD. DNA of the CDR3: TGTGCCACCAGTGGATGGGGACCGGCCAAGTCAGCAGATACGCAGTATTTT. Translating it yields CATSGWGPAKSADTQYF.

Only one count was recorded for this clonotype. This chain uses TRBV7-2 with TRBJ2-2; a weak D match, TRBD2 (6 bases). Germline-derived CDR1 and CDR2 are SGHTA and FQGNSA. The CDR3 runs to 14 residues. Trimming took 5 bases from V and 6 from J, leaving 13 bases between them. This CDR3 is CASSPGLSPGELFF. CDR3 in DNA: TGTGCCAGCAGCCCGGGACTCTCTCCCGGGGAGCTGTTTTTT.

This clonotype was seen at least ten times. The chain combines TRBV20-1 with TRBJ2-3, with D possibly TRBD1 on 5 matching bases. V was clipped by 0 bases and J by 3 bases, with 13 bases between them. The CDR3 length is 15 residues. Looked up from germline, CDR1 is DFQATT and CDR2 is SNEGSKA (reference sequence). CDR3 sequence: CSARDKGLRTDTQYF. Here the CDR3 DNA reads TGCAGTGCTAGAGATAAGGGGCTCAGGACAGATACGCAGTATTTT.